This T cell receptor beta chain was profiled in a study of vaccination effects on CD4 cells after COVID-19. Points on this clone: Its antigen is not known.

Antigen-specific CD4+ T cells were first expanded with viral peptide pools by the ViraFEST assay and only then sequenced. Culture proceeded for under twelve days, and CD4+ T cells were then isolated. Among the vaccine recipients, none had a prior SARS-CoV-2 infection, and nucleocapsid antibodies were negative. V was clipped by 5 bases and J by 4 bases, with 10 bases between them. Germline loops: CDR1 SGDLS, CDR2 YYNGEE. This CDR3 has 13 residues. Sequencing was performed with immunoSEQ multiplex PCR; in TCRdb, only in-frame clones are kept and a portion is missing. The data show more than 35,000 clones, 60% to 80% seen once.

Sequences were derived from CD4+ T cells from PBMCs cultured with HCoV-OC43 spike peptides, sampled before COVID-19 vaccination. Subset defined: HCoV-OC43 spike overlapping peptide pool stimulation. The clonotype was recovered from a human donor who received a COVID-19 vaccine. The chain employs TRBV9 and TRBJ1-5; unclear D gene. The CDR3 loop is CASSGERNQPQHF. In DNA, the CDR3 is TGTGCCAGCAGTGGGGAGAGGAATCAGCCCCAGCATTTT.